This TCR beta chain stems from a study of blood T cell repertoires in COVID-19. Across the study: The samples span acute and convalescent COVID-19 from the United States, Italy and Spain. In each case, the material was cDNA or gDNA derived from T cells, B-cell-depleted T cells, or PBMCs.

One Seattle source followed patients from active infection through their disease course. In the authors' methods: The authors estimated nucleated cell counts from reference gene primer amplification. This table comes from immunoSEQ multiplex PCR, and its TCRdb copy is limited to in-frame clones, with some not included. That table supplies the V and J calls and clone size; D and trimming were determined from the DNA. The sample contains around 300,000 clones, more than 80% of which appear only once. Germline CDR1 reads SGHAT; CDR2 reads FQNNGV. With 5 bases removed from V and 1 base from J, the gap between germline ends came to 12 bases. The CDR3 contains 16 residues.

The TCR comes from a woman in her twenties or thirties with COVID-19, enrolled during active disease. The chain links TRBV11-2 to TRBJ1-6, with unresolved D. The sequencing input was peripheral blood. This chain's CDR3 is CASSLGPGSYNSPLHF. In nucleotides, the CDR3 is TGTGCCAGCAGCCTAGGGCCCGGGTCCTATAATTCACCCCTCCACTTT.